Each of the 28 T cell receptor beta chains below was sequenced from the same sample in a study of blood T cell repertoires in COVID-19. Generated by immunoSEQ multiplex PCR, the TCRdb table keeps only in-frame clones and is missing some. This sample has approximately 180,000 clones; about 89% occur once, and the top ten carry 2.5%. The sequencing sample was made of peripheral blood. These receptors came from a man aged 40-49 years with active or convalescent COVID-19.

This clone was recorded once. The V call is TRBV7-2, the J call TRBJ1-2; 8 nucleotides line up with TRBD1. The CDR3 consists of 15 residues. The V and J ends lost 3 bases and 3 bases, in that order; junction bases with no gene match: 6. Germline V gene lookup returns CDR1 SGHTA and CDR2 FQGNSA. The CDR3 sequence is CASSFYGTGHYGYTF. The CDR3 coding sequence is TGTGCCAGCAGCTTTTATGGGACAGGACACTATGGCTACACCTTC.

The chain is built from TRBV11-2 and TRBJ2-7; TRBD1 matches 8 bases. The trim removed 1 base at V and 2 bases at J, leaving 7 bases unmatched. The CDR3 spans 16 residues. In germline, CDR1 is SGHAT, CDR2 FQNNGV. CDR3 residues: CASSLVGQVGTYEQYF. CDR3 sequence (DNA): TGTGCCAGCAGCTTAGTGGGACAGGTGGGGACCTACGAGCAGTACTTC.

The chain recombines TRBV19 with TRBJ1-1, with 8 bases fitting TRBD1. Germline CDR1 is LNHDA and CDR2 is SQIVND (reference sequence). This CDR3 is 15 amino acids long. The trim removed 5 bases at V and 1 base at J, leaving 6 bases unmatched. CDR3: CASSRRDRKNTEAFF. CDR3 sequence (DNA): TGTGCCAGTAGTCGAAGGGACAGGAAGAACACTGAAGCTTTCTTT.

The chain carries TRBV27 and TRBJ2-5, with D hard to call. There are 10 residues in the CDR3. Germline lookup yields CDR1 MNHEY and CDR2 SMNVEV (reference sequence). V was shortened by 7 bases and J by 2 bases, with 2 bases between the two germline ends. The CDR3 loop reads CASTQETQYF. The CDR3 DNA reads TGTGCCAGCACACAAGAGACCCAGTACTTC.

The chain joins TRBV5-6 to TRBJ2-5; a weak D match, TRBD2 (6 bases). V was trimmed by 2 bases and J by 2 bases, leaving 10 bases between them. Germline CDR1 and CDR2: SGHDT and YYEEEE. This CDR3 is 14 amino acids long. The CDR3, as DNA: TGTGCCAGCAGCTTTTACGGGGGACAAGAGACCCAGTACTTC. Its translation is CASSFYGGQETQYF.

The rearrangement links TRBV7-2 to TRBJ2-1; 8 nucleotides line up with TRBD2. There are 11 residues in the CDR3. Germline CDR1 SGHTA, CDR2 FQGNSA. The junction had 6 bases not matched to a gene; V was cut back by 11 bases and J by 9 bases. CDR3 coding DNA: TGTGCCGGACGTCGGGGGGGTGAGCAGTTCTTC. The encoded protein is CAGRRGGEQFF.

The CDR3 reads CASSVDRGGPVSEKLFF. CDR3 in DNA: TGTGCCAGCAGCGTAGATCGGGGGGGGCCGGTCAGTGAAAAACTGTTTTTT. The chain recombines TRBV9 with TRBJ1-4; D possibly corresponds to TRBD1 (6 bases). Trimming shortened V by 0 bases and J by 7 bases, and 19 bases separated the two germline ends. The CDR3 loop spans 17 amino acids. Germline V CDR1 and CDR2: SGDLS, YYNGEE.

The chain combines TRBV5-6 with TRBJ1-4; the D gene is possibly TRBD1 (6 bases). The CDR3 consists of 17 residues. CDR1 is SGHDT, CDR2 YYEEEE, per germline. The ends were cut back, 0 bases at V and 3 bases at J, with 15 bases in the middle. The CDR3 nucleotides read TGTGCCAGCAGCTTGGGGCTGGGGGCGCGGGCTAATGAAAAACTGTTTTTT. It is translated as CASSLGLGARANEKLFF. The entire variable domain, with the rest obtained from reference TRBV5-6 and TRBJ1-4, is as follows: DAGVTQSPTHLIKTRGQQVTLRCSPKSGHDTVSWYQQALGQGPQFIFQYYEEEERQRGNFPDRFSGHQFPNYSSELNVNALLLGDSALYLCASSLGLGARANEKLFFGSGTQLSVL.

The chain combines TRBV28 with TRBJ1-1; 8 bases are a match to TRBD1. Germline trimming cut 6 bases from V and 1 base from J; bases unmatched to any gene: 13. In germline, CDR1 is MDHEN, CDR2 SYDVKM. CDR3 length: 17 amino acids. CDR3 sequence: CASSSPRGPRRNTEAFF. DNA for the CDR3: TGTGCCAGCAGCAGCCCCAGGGGGCCACGGAGGAACACTGAAGCTTTCTTT. The variable domain in full, completed from reference TRBV28 and TRBJ1-1, reads DVKVTQSSRYLVKRTGEKVFLECVQDMDHENMFWYRQDPGLGLRLIYFSYDVKMKEKGDIPEGYSVSREKKERFSLILESASTNQTSMYLCASSSPRGPRRNTEAFFGQGTRLTVV.

The rearrangement links TRBV6-1 to TRBJ2-7; unclear D gene. Between the trimmed V and J ends, which lost 4 bases and 2 bases, there was a span of 18 bases. Germline CDR1 and CDR2: MNHNS and SASEGT. The CDR3 length is 16 residues. CDR3 protein: CASSGSIPSLPYEQYF. In DNA, the CDR3 is TGTGCCAGCAGTGGATCAATCCCGTCACTTCCCTACGAGCAGTACTTC.

V is TRBV27 and J is TRBJ1-2, with D uncertain. This CDR3 has 13 residues. Trimming took 0 bases from V and 4 from J, leaving 6 bases between them. The V gene's germline CDR1 is MNHEY and CDR2 SMNVEV (reference sequence). The CDR3: CASSLSKAYGYTF. The CDR3, as DNA: TGTGCCAGCAGTTTATCGAAAGCCTATGGCTACACCTTC.

This clone was seen just once. The chain couples TRBV5-1 to TRBJ2-5, with 7 positions matching TRBD1. Per germline, CDR1 SGHRS and CDR2 YFSETQ. Trimming removed 4 bases from V and 1 base from J; junction bases left unmatched: 1. This CDR3 comprises 13 residues. The CDR3 is CASSGTAQETQYF. CDR3 bases: TGCGCCAGCAGCGGGACAGCCCAAGAGACCCAGTACTTC. The whole variable domain, filled in from reference TRBV5-1 and TRBJ2-5, reads KAGVTQTPRYLIKTRGQQVTLSCSPISGHRSVSWYQQTPGQGLQFLFEYFSETQRNKGNFPGRFSGRQFSNSRSEMNVSTLELGDSALYLCASSGTAQETQYFGPGTRLLVL.

V gene TRBV30 combines with J gene TRBJ1-5, with D possibly matching TRBD1 (6 bases). CDR3 size: 15 residues. Trimming took 4 bases from V and 2 from J, leaving 15 bases between them. CDR1 and CDR2 from the germline V gene are GTSNPN and SVGIG (reference sequence). The CDR3 loop reads CAWTPGHSRNQPQHF. CDR3 bases: TGTGCCTGGACTCCGGGACACTCCCGCAATCAGCCCCAGCATTTT.

The rearrangement uses TRBV6-5 and TRBJ2-7, with 11 bases matching TRBD1. The CDR3 covers 14 residues. Germline V gene data show CDR1 as MNHEY and CDR2 as SVGAGI. V shed 0 bases and J 13 bases; nucleotides not matched to a gene: 8. CDR3 nucleotide sequence: TGTGCCAGCAGTTACTCGACGGGACAGGGGGGACGATACTTC. It translates to CASSYSTGQGGRYF.

The chain couples TRBV7-8 to TRBJ1-3, with 7 bases aligning to TRBD1. This CDR3 contains 18 residues. Trimming removed 2 bases from V and 3 bases from J; junction bases left unmatched: 13. Germline V lookup: CDR1 SGHVS, CDR2 FQNEAQ. The CDR3: CASSLRGPSMFSGNTIYF. In DNA, the CDR3 is TGTGCCAGCAGCTTAAGGGGGCCCTCTATGTTCAGTGGAAACACCATATATTTT. Supplemented by reference TRBV7-8 and TRBJ1-3, the full variable domain reads GAGVSQSPRYKVAKRGQDVALRCDPISGHVSLFWYQQALGQGPEFLTYFQNEAQLDKSGLPSDRFFAERPEGSVSTLKIQRTQQEDSAVYLCASSLRGPSMFSGNTIYFGEGSWLTVV.

This clone was seen only once. The chain joins TRBV5-1 to TRBJ2-4; TRBD2 matches 9 bases. V lost 4 bases, J lost 5 bases, and 7 bases stayed unmatched. Germline loops: CDR1 SGHRS, CDR2 YFSETQ. The length of the CDR3 is 15 residues. The CDR3 DNA is TGCGCCAGCAGCAGTGGCGGGAGGGACCAAAACATTCAGTACTTC. It specifies CASSSGGRDQNIQYF.

The rearrangement uses TRBV13 and TRBJ1-3, with D maybe TRBD1 (6 bases). The CDR3 length is 16 residues. V dropped 4 bases and J dropped 1 base, with 14 bases sitting between them. Germline V gene data show CDR1 as PRHDT and CDR2 as FYEKMQ (reference sequence). CDR3 protein: CASSSLPTGSGNTIYF. CDR3 sequence (DNA): TGTGCCAGCAGCTCCCTCCCAACAGGGTCTGGAAACACCATATATTTT.

This chain joins TRBV12-3 or TRBV12-4 and TRBJ1-1, with 8 bases that match TRBD1. The CDR3 is 13 residues long. The junction had 3 bases not matched to a gene; V was cut back by 5 bases and J by 4 bases. This CDR3 is CASSPDRVTEAFF. CDR3 DNA: TGTGCCAGCAGTCCGGACAGGGTCACTGAAGCTTTCTTT.

The chain couples TRBV7-9 to TRBJ1-3, with a possible D match to TRBD1 (5 bases). The germline V gene encodes CDR1 SEHNR and CDR2 FQNEAQ (reference sequence). CDR3 size: 15 residues. V was cut by 5 bases and J by 0 bases, with 11 bases left in between. CDR3 loop: CASSAGHGSGNTIYF. CDR3 coding DNA: TGTGCCAGCAGCGCAGGACATGGCTCTGGAAACACCATATATTTT.

This sequence joins TRBV19 and TRBJ2-2; 9 nucleotides line up with TRBD1. CDR1 LNHDA and CDR2 SQIVND come from the germline V gene (reference sequence). The CDR3 sequence is 14 residues long. J was trimmed by 5 bases and V by 7 bases; bases with no gene match: 5. In DNA form, the CDR3 reads TGTGCCAGTACCCGAGGGACAGGGACCGGGGAGCTGTTTTTT. This translates into CASTRGTGTGELFF.

This chain connects TRBV10-2 to TRBJ2-7, with 15 bases aligning to TRBD2. V shed 6 bases, J shed 5 bases, and the junction held 11 bases outside the gene matches. Germline CDR1 is WSHSY and CDR2 is SAAADI. The CDR3 sequence is 17 residues long. CDR3 sequence (DNA): TGCGCCAGCAGACCCTCCGGGACTAGCGGGGGGAACCACGAGCAGTACTTC. This codes for CASRPSGTSGGNHEQYF.

This sequence joins TRBV6-5 and TRBJ2-5, with TRBD1 matching 7 bases. The CDR3 length is 15 residues. Germline V gene sequence: CDR1 MNHEY, CDR2 SVGAGI. Trimming cost V 5 bases and J 4 bases; bases outside gene matches: 10. CDR3 protein: CASSPGQARGETQYF. CDR3 nucleotides: TGTGCCAGCAGTCCCGGACAGGCCCGCGGAGAGACCCAGTACTTC.

V gene TRBV18 combines with J gene TRBJ1-2; the match to TRBD1 covers 10 bases. Germline V gene sequence: CDR1 KGHSH, CDR2 LQKENI. The V segment lost 4 bases and the J segment 7 bases; nucleotides outside the gene matches: 6. The CDR3 is made up of 14 amino acids. CDR3 nucleotide sequence: TGTGCCAGCTCACGCGACAGGGGGCGCGCTGGCTACACCTTC. This encodes CASSRDRGRAGYTF.

V gene TRBV5-6 combines with J gene TRBJ1-1, with D possibly TRBD1 on 5 matching bases. The CDR3 extends over 15 amino acids. V gave up 4 bases and J gave up 5 bases, with 18 bases separating them. The V gene's germline CDR1 is SGHDT and CDR2 YYEEEE. This chain's CDR3 is CASSPRSGGRTEAFF. The DNA for the CDR3 is TGTGCCAGCAGCCCCCGATCGGGGGGTCGGACTGAAGCTTTCTTT.

The chain is built from TRBV28 and TRBJ1-2; D remains ambiguous. The germline V gene encodes CDR1 MDHEN and CDR2 SYDVKM. The length of the CDR3 is 14 residues. Trimming took 5 bases from V and 9 from J, leaving 19 bases between them. DNA for the CDR3: TGTGCCAGCAGTCGCCAGAGGGCTGATAGGAGCTACACCTTC. Translation gives CASSRQRADRSYTF.

The DNA of the CDR3 is TGTGCCAGCAGTGAATCTAGAGGCCTAGTCGAGCAGTACTTC. This encodes CASSESRGLVEQYF. The rearrangement links TRBV2 to TRBJ2-7; no firm D call. Germline V CDR1 and CDR2: SNHLY, FYNNEI. The length of the CDR3 is 14 residues. The germline V and J ends were trimmed by 2 bases and 6 bases, with 14 bases remaining between them.

This chain connects TRBV13 to TRBJ2-2; 9 bases are shared with TRBD2. Per germline, CDR1 PRHDT and CDR2 FYEKMQ (reference sequence). This CDR3 is built from 15 residues. J lost 4 bases, V lost 4 bases, and 4 bases had no gene match. The CDR3 region has the DNA TGTGCCAGCAGCTCAGCGGGGGGCGGCACCGGGGAGCTGTTTTTT. Its protein is CASSSAGGGTGELFF.

This clone was picked up a small number of times. This chain links TRBV4-1 with TRBJ2-2; TRBD1 might be the D (6 bases). The CDR3 totals 17 residues. The V end was cut by 4 bases, the J end by 0 bases, with 15 bases between. Germline V gene sequence: CDR1 MGHRA, CDR2 YSYEKL. Written as DNA, the CDR3 is TGCGCCAGCAGCCCCAGGGGCCCTCAGGCGAACACCGGGGAGCTGTTTTTT. Its protein is CASSPRGPQANTGELFF.